A single sample is the source of the 26 T cell receptor beta chains below, sequenced in a study of shared clonotypes between healthy human individuals. TCRdb's copy holds only in-frame clones and misses some; the assay was immunoSEQ multiplex PCR. Counted here are under 600,000 clones, less than 98% occurring once; the ten biggest clones make up 0.057%. The sequencing sample was made of naive CD4+ T cells sorted from blood. Regarding subset: CD45RA+ positively selected. The source is a woman in her 30s in good health.

The chain employs TRBV7-8 and TRBJ1-1, with D perhaps TRBD1 (6 bases). This CDR3 region has 16 residues. Trimming pared 5 bases from V and 4 bases from J, leaving 20 bases between. CDR1 and CDR2 from the germline V gene are SGHVS and FQNEAQ. CDR3 DNA sequence: TGTGCCAGCAGCCCCGGACAGCGAGGTGTTGGCACTGAAGCTTTCTTT. It yields the protein CASSPGQRGVGTEAFF.

The V and J genes are TRBV19 and TRBJ1-1; TRBD1 might be the D (5 bases). Germline loops: CDR1 LNHDA, CDR2 SQIVND (reference sequence). This CDR3 is built from 15 residues. Trimming shortened V by 7 bases and J by 3 bases, and 18 bases separated the two germline ends. The DNA for the CDR3 is TGTGCCAGTACCGTAGACTGGGACGGAGACACTGAAGCTTTCTTT. Protein product: CASTVDWDGDTEAFF. Looking up the rest from reference TRBV19 and TRBJ1-1 gives the full variable domain: DGGITQSPKYLFRKEGQNVTLSCEQNLNHDAMYWYRQDPGQGLRLIYYSQIVNDFQKGDIAEGYSVSREKKESFPLTVTSAQKNPTAFYLCASTVDWDGDTEAFFGQGTRLTVV.

This clone was seen just once. This sequence joins TRBV5-1 and TRBJ2-1, with 8 bases aligning to TRBD2. The J segment lost 4 bases and the V segment lost 5 bases, leaving 5 bases of the junction unmatched. Germline V lookup: CDR1 SGHRS, CDR2 YFSETQ. The CDR3 runs to 14 residues. The CDR3, as DNA: TGCGCCAGCAGGCCGGGAGGGGAATACAATGAGCAGTTCTTC. Residues: CASRPGGEYNEQFF.

The rearrangement uses TRBV9 and TRBJ2-7; 7 bases are shared with TRBD1. CDR1 is SGDLS, CDR2 YYNGEE, per germline. The V gene end was trimmed by 0 bases and the J gene end by 4 bases; junction bases not matched to a gene: 4. CDR3 length equals 14 residues. CDR3 region: CASSVGDRIYEQYF. The CDR3 region has the DNA TGTGCCAGCAGCGTAGGGGACAGAATATACGAGCAGTACTTC.

This chain links TRBV14 with TRBJ2-4, with TRBD1 matching 8 bases. CDR1 SGHDN and CDR2 FVKESK come from the germline V gene. V gave up 4 bases and J gave up 6 bases; unmatched junction bases: 11. The CDR3 runs 16 residues. CDR3: CASSPRPQGGRNIQYF. CDR3 DNA: TGTGCCAGCAGCCCTCGCCCACAGGGGGGAAGAAACATTCAGTACTTC.

V usage is TRBV10-3 and J usage is TRBJ1-2, with TRBD1 matching 9 bases. Trimming cost V 5 bases and J 7 bases; bases outside gene matches: 11. The germline V gene encodes CDR1 ENHRY and CDR2 SYGVKD. The CDR3 runs 15 residues. The CDR3 region has the DNA TGTGCCATCAGTAGAAACGACAGGGGGGTTATTGGCTACACCTTC. This gives the protein CAISRNDRGVIGYTF.

The chain combines TRBV7-9 with TRBJ1-2; D remains unclear. CDR1 and CDR2 (germline): SEHNR, FQNEAQ (reference sequence). Trimming shortened V by 5 bases and J by 6 bases, and 7 bases separated the two germline ends. The CDR3 sequence is 11 residues long. CDR3 region: CASSRLDGYTF. CDR3 nucleotides: TGTGCCAGCAGCCGACTAGATGGCTACACCTTC.

This chain joins TRBV5-6 and TRBJ1-5; D is perhaps TRBD1 (6 bases). Trimming removed 2 bases from V and 1 base from J, with 13 bases in between. This CDR3 spans 16 amino acids. Germline V CDR1 and CDR2: SGHDT, YYEEEE. The DNA for the CDR3 is TGTGCCAGCAGCTTATTTGGGGGCAGGAGCAATCAGCCCCAGCATTTT. Amino acids: CASSLFGGRSNQPQHF.

The chain combines TRBV7-6 with TRBJ1-4; no definite D call. The CDR3 is 16 amino acids. The germline V gene encodes CDR1 SGHVS and CDR2 FNYEAQ. V gave up 3 bases and J gave up 0 bases, with 11 bases separating them. CDR3 bases: TGTGCCAGCAGCTTGGCACTACAGACAACTAATGAAAAACTGTTTTTT. Amino acids: CASSLALQTTNEKLFF.

The chain carries TRBV4-2 and TRBJ2-3; unclear D gene. CDR1 and CDR2 from the germline V gene are LGHNA and YNFKEQ. V was trimmed by 0 bases and J by 2 bases, leaving 18 bases between them. The CDR3 has 18 residues. CDR3 nucleotide sequence: TGTGCCAGCAGCCAAGATCACCGTAAAAACGCACCCACAGATACGCAGTATTTT. It encodes CASSQDHRKNAPTDTQYF.

The rearrangement joins TRBV27 to TRBJ2-1; TRBD2 matches at 11 bases. This CDR3 is 18 amino acids long. Trimming took 9 bases from V and 2 from J; bases not matched to a gene: 15. The germline V gene has CDR1 MNHEY and CDR2 SMNVEV (reference sequence). The CDR3 DNA sequence: TGTGCCAGTAGCCGACTAGCGGGACTCAAGGTCGCCTACAATGAGCAGTTCTTC. This codes for CASSRLAGLKVAYNEQFF.

The chain carries TRBV29-1 and TRBJ2-7; tentative D call: TRBD1 (6 bases). The CDR3 consists of 12 residues. The V end lost 6 bases, the J end lost 1 base, and 10 bases lay between the germline ends. CDR1 and CDR2 from the germline V gene are SQVTM and ANQGSEA. The CDR3 coding sequence is TGCAGCGTAGCTCAGGGGTCCTACGAGCAGTACTTC. The encoded protein is CSVAQGSYEQYF.

The V gene is TRBV18, the J gene TRBJ1-5; possibly TRBD1 for D (5 bases). Per the germline V gene, CDR1 is KGHSH and CDR2 is LQKENI. The CDR3 is made up of 11 amino acids. V was cut by 6 bases and J by 9 bases, with 9 bases left in between. The DNA of the CDR3 is TGTGCCAGCTCCGGGACCGGGCCCCAGCATTTT. Its protein product is CASSGTGPQHF.

The chain joins TRBV18 to TRBJ2-1; 7 bases match TRBD1. Germline lookup yields CDR1 KGHSH and CDR2 LQKENI. The CDR3 length is 15 residues. V lost 6 bases and J lost 3; bases outside the gene matches: 8. CDR3 nucleotide sequence: TGTGCCAGCTCCCGTCGGACAGGAGACTACAATGAGCAGTTCTTC. Its translation: CASSRRTGDYNEQFF.

CDR3 amino acids: CATSGTSGAHNEQFF. As DNA, the CDR3 is TGTGCCACCAGCGGGACTAGCGGAGCTCACAATGAGCAGTTCTTC. The V call is TRBV15, the J call TRBJ2-1; 11 nucleotides agree with TRBD2. The CDR3 length is 15 residues. After removal of 5 bases from V and 5 bases from J, the junction contained 5 bases not matched to a gene. CDR1 LNHNV and CDR2 YYDKDF come from the germline V gene (reference sequence). Together with reference TRBV15 and TRBJ2-1, the CDR3 gives the full variable domain: DAMVIQNPRYQVTQFGKPVTLSCSQTLNHNVMYWYQQKSSQAPKLLFHYYDKDFNNEADTPDNFQSRRPNTSFCFLDIRSPGLGDTAMYLCATSGTSGAHNEQFFGPGTRLTVL.

In this sample, this clone turned up once. The chain employs TRBV2 and TRBJ1-5; 9 bases align to TRBD1. The trim removed 5 bases at V and 5 bases at J, leaving 1 base unmatched. Germline-derived CDR1 and CDR2 are SNHLY and FYNNEI. This CDR3 spans 13 amino acids. In DNA, the CDR3 is TGTGCCAGCAGTCGGACAGGGGATCAGCCCCAGCATTTT. Translated, it gives CASSRTGDQPQHF. Full variable domain (outside the CDR3, taken from reference TRBV2 and TRBJ1-5): EPEVTQTPSHQVTQMGQEVILRCVPISNHLYFYWYRQILGQKVEFLVSFYNNEISEKSEIFDDQFSVERPDGSNFTLKIRSTKLEDSAMYFCASSRTGDQPQHFGDGTRLSIL.

The chain is built from TRBV6-5 and TRBJ2-7; TRBD2 agrees at 11 bases. Germline V gene sequence: CDR1 MNHEY, CDR2 SVGAGI. The CDR3 spans 15 residues. V lost 6 bases, J lost 3 bases, and 7 bases stayed unmatched. Written as DNA, the CDR3 is TGTGCCAGCAGGCCCTCCGGGACTAGCGGCTACGAGCAGTACTTC. Translated: CASRPSGTSGYEQYF.

This chain links TRBV2 with TRBJ2-2; no firm D call. The CDR3 covers 13 residues. Trimming shortened V by 5 bases and J by 4 bases, and 8 bases separated the two germline ends. Germline CDR1 and CDR2: SNHLY and FYNNEI. The CDR3 sequence: CASSKEVTGELFF. In DNA, the CDR3 is TGTGCCAGCAGTAAAGAGGTCACCGGGGAGCTGTTTTTT.

This clone was found once. The gene calls are TRBV5-4 and TRBJ2-4; 10 positions match TRBD1. J gave up 2 bases and V 4 bases, and 6 bases lay outside the gene matches. CDR1 SGHNT and CDR2 YYREEE come from the germline V gene (reference sequence). The CDR3 runs 16 residues. Written as DNA, the CDR3 is TGTGCCAGCAGCCCGGGACAGGGGACTCCCAAAAACATTCAGTACTTC. Its protein is CASSPGQGTPKNIQYF.

The chain joins TRBV28 to TRBJ1-4, with D tentatively TRBD1 (6 bases). Germline lookup yields CDR1 MDHEN and CDR2 SYDVKM. V was cut by 6 bases and J by 0 bases, with 14 bases left in between. This CDR3 is 16 amino acids long. In DNA form, the CDR3 reads TGTGCCAGCAGACTCGGACAGCATGCAACTAATGAAAAACTGTTTTTT. It is translated as CASRLGQHATNEKLFF.

CDR3 nucleotides: TGTGCCAGCAGCCAAGTAGCAGGGTTGGGGGTCGAGCAGTACTTC. Amino acid sequence: CASSQVAGLGVEQYF. This chain uses TRBV14 with TRBJ2-7, with D perhaps being TRBD1 or TRBD2 (5 bases each). V was clipped by 1 base and J by 6 bases, with 16 bases between them. The length of the CDR3 is 15 residues. The V gene's germline CDR1 is SGHDN and CDR2 FVKESK.

This chain links TRBV6-6 with TRBJ2-7; 10 bases align to TRBD1. Germline CDR1 and CDR2: MNHNY and SVGAGI (reference sequence). This CDR3 region has 15 residues. With 4 bases clipped from V and 7 bases from J, the junction kept 10 bases outside the gene matches. DNA of the CDR3: TGTGCCAGCAGTTCCTCCGGGACAGGGGAGGGGGAGCAGTACTTC. This codes for CASSSSGTGEGEQYF.

The count of this clone is one. This sequence joins TRBV19 and TRBJ2-3; TRBD2 is a possible D gene (6 bases). CDR1 LNHDA and CDR2 SQIVND come from the germline V gene (reference sequence). Trimming pared 7 bases from V and 7 bases from J, leaving 18 bases between. This CDR3 comprises 14 residues. This CDR3 reads CASTPGLTFHTQYF. For the CDR3, the DNA is TGTGCCAGTACCCCGGGACTCACCTTCCATACGCAGTATTTT.

This chain links TRBV11-3 with TRBJ2-7, with TRBD1 matching over 8 bases. From germline, CDR1 is SGHNT and CDR2 YENEEA. This CDR3 has 14 residues. The junction had 9 bases not matched to a gene; V was cut back by 5 bases and J by 6 bases. CDR3 amino acids: CASSRTGRIGEQYF. For the CDR3, the DNA is TGTGCCAGCAGCCGGACAGGGCGTATTGGCGAGCAGTACTTC.

This rearrangement joins TRBV2 to TRBJ2-7; TRBD2 aligns across 7 bases. The V gene end was trimmed by 5 bases and the J gene end by 3 bases; junction bases not matched to a gene: 10. CDR3 length equals 15 residues. The germline gives CDR1 SNHLY, CDR2 FYNNEI. The CDR3 reads CASSPRLADYYEQYF. The DNA for the CDR3 is TGTGCCAGCAGTCCTCGACTAGCAGATTACTACGAGCAGTACTTC.

A note on this clone: Other DNA sequences in the sample encode the same CDR3. J is TRBJ1-1 and V is TRBV25-1, with D perhaps matching TRBD1 (5 bases). The CDR3 runs 13 residues. The germline V gene encodes CDR1 MGHDK and CDR2 SYGVNS. The germline V and J ends were trimmed by 2 bases and 3 bases, with 7 bases remaining between them. CDR3 in amino acids: CASSEQGYTEAFF. The CDR3 DNA is TGTGCCAGCAGTGAACAGGGTTACACTGAAGCTTTCTTT.